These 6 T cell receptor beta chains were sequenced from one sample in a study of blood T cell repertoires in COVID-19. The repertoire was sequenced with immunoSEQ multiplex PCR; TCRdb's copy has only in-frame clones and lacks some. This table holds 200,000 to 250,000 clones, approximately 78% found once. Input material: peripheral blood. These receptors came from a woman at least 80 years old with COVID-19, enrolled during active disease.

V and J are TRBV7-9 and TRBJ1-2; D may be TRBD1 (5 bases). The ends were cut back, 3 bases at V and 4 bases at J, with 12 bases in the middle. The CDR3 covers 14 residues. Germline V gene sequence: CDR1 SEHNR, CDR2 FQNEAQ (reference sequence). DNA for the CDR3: TGTGCCAGCAGCTTCCAGGGTCTGGGCTATGGCTACACCTTC. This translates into CASSFQGLGYGYTF.

CDR3: CAWSVSRMNTEAFF. CDR3 nucleotides: TGTGCCTGGAGTGTAAGCAGGATGAACACTGAAGCTTTCTTT. The rearrangement links TRBV30 to TRBJ1-1; D is undetermined. V lost 0 bases and J lost 0, with 8 bases in between. CDR1 and CDR2 (germline): GTSNPN, SVGIG (reference sequence). The CDR3 has 14 amino acids. Filled out from reference TRBV30 and TRBJ1-1, the complete variable domain reads SQTIHQWPATLVQPVGSPLSLECTVEGTSNPNLYWYRQAAGRGLQLLFYSVGIGQISSEVPQNLSASRPQDRQFILSSKKLLLSDSGFYLCAWSVSRMNTEAFFGQGTRLTVV.

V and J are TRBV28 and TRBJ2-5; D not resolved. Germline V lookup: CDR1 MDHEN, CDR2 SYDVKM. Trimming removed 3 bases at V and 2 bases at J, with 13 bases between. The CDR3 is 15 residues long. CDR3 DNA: TGTGCCAGCAGTTTCGTGTGGCGCGGACAAGAGACCCAGTACTTC. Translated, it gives CASSFVWRGQETQYF.

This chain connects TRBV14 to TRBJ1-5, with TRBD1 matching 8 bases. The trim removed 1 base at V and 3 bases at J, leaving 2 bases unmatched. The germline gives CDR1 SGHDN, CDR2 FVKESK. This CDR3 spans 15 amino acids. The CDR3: CASSQGQGYNQPQHF. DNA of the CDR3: TGTGCCAGCAGCCAAGGACAGGGGTACAATCAGCCCCAGCATTTT.

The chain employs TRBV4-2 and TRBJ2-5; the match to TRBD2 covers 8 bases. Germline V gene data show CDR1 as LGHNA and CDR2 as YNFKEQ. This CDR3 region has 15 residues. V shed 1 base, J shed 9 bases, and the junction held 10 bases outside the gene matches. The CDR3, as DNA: TGTGCCAGCAGCCAAGTTAGCGGGGTAGGGGAGGCCCAGTACTTC. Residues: CASSQVSGVGEAQYF.

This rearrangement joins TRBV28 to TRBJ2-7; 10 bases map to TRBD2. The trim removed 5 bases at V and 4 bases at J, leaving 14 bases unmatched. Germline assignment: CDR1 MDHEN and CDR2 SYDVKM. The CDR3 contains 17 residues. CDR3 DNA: TGTGCCAGCAGTACAATCGCCTGGGCTAGCGGGAGATACGAGCAGTACTTC. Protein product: CASSTIAWASGRYEQYF.